The entry that follows covers one T cell receptor (beta chain) sequence. The record originates from a study of cytomegalovirus exposure and HLA in healthy donors. The primer mix had 60 Vbeta and 13 Jbeta primers. TCRdb's table, derived via immunoSEQ multiplex PCR, lists solely in-frame clones and lacks some. The data contain about 160,000 clones, 82% of them seen just once; the ten biggest clones take up around 1.5%. The clonotype was recovered from a male donor in good health and CMV-seronegative. The sample comprised PBMCs.

CDR3 sequence: CASSFSRTGGWETQYF. CDR3 DNA: TGTGCCAGCAGTTTTTCGCGGACAGGGGGTTGGGAGACCCAGTACTTC. The genes are TRBV28 and TRBJ2-5, with 10 positions matching TRBD1. J was trimmed by 5 bases and V by 3 bases; bases with no gene match: 9. From germline, CDR1 is MDHEN and CDR2 SYDVKM. The CDR3 has 16 amino acids.